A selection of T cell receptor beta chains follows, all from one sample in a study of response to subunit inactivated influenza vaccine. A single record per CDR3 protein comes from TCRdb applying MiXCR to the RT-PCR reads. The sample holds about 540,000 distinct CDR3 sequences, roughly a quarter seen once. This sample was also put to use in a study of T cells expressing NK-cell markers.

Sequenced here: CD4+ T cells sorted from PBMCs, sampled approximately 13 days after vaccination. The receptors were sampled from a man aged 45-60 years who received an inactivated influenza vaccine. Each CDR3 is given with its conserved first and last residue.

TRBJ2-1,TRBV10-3,CAISEAPWRDNNEQFF
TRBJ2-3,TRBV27,CASSSSSGGRTDTQYF
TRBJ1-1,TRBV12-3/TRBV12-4,CASSLVPVRMNTEAFF
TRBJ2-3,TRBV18,CASLPDRTTDTQYF
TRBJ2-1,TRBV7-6,CASSSDWFSYNEQFF
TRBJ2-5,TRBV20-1,CSAAEWEGLREETQYF
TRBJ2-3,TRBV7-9,CASSLEGRRTDTQYF
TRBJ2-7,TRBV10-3,CAISKGDSYEQYF
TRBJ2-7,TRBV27,CAPWVEYF
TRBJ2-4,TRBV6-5,CASLSKNIQYF
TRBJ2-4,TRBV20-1,CSAARGSSPWGIDKNIQYF
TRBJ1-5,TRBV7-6,CASSQTQGKNQPQHF
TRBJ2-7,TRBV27,CASSFKGTYEQYF
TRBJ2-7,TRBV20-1,CSARTHYEQYF
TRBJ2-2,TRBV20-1,CSARDPIPGELFF
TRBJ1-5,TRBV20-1,CSARVGTGNNQPQHF
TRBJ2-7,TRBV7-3,CASSLYGTHEQYF
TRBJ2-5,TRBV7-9,CASSLVTGLPGTQYF
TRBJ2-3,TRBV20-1,CSAGLARSSDTQYF
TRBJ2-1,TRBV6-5,CASSSSPAGEQFF
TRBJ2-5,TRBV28,CASTRTTGGIQTQYF
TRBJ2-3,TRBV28,CASSSGGAGTDTQYF
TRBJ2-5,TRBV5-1,CASSILAGEGETQYF
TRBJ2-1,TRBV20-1,CSASARLDEQFF
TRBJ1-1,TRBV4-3,CASSLPGQNTEAFF
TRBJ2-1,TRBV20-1,CSVRTGTSVEQFF
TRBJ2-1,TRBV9,CASSARTGGSEQFF
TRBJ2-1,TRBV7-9,CASTQLGAYNEQFF
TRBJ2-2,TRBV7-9,CASNPLGGDGELFF
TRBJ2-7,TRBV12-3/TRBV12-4,CASSLGPVGSTYEQYF
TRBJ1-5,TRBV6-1,CASSSGGQGAYQPQHF
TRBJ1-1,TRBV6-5,CASGRDSRPAFF